The next 18 T cell receptor beta chains were all read from a single sample in a study of blood T cell repertoires in COVID-19. The protocol was immunoSEQ multiplex PCR, while the TCRdb copy is restricted to in-frame clones and leaves out a portion. The repertoire consists of a few hundred thousand clones, with under 90% occurring once and the leading ten covering less than 2.5%. Sequenced: peripheral blood. These receptors were taken from a man in his forties or fifties with acute or convalescent COVID-19.

J is TRBJ1-1 and V is TRBV19; TRBD1 matches at 8 bases. This CDR3 comprises 14 residues. Germline-derived CDR1 and CDR2 are LNHDA and SQIVND (reference sequence). V was clipped by 7 bases and J by 1 base; unmatched bases: 5. CDR3 loop: CASNRDRKNTEAFF. CDR3 nucleotides: TGTGCCAGTAATAGGGACAGGAAGAACACTGAAGCTTTCTTT. Full variable domain (rest looked up from reference TRBV19 and TRBJ1-1): DGGITQSPKYLFRKEGQNVTLSCEQNLNHDAMYWYRQDPGQGLRLIYYSQIVNDFQKGDIAEGYSVSREKKESFPLTVTSAQKNPTAFYLCASNRDRKNTEAFFGQGTRLTVV.

The V gene is TRBV7-8, the J gene TRBJ1-2; no reliable D call. The CDR3 sequence is 14 residues long. CDR1 is SGHVS and CDR2 is FQNEAQ in the germline V gene. Trimming removed 5 bases from V and 5 bases from J, with 15 bases in between. The CDR3 protein is CASSPRDFLYGYTF. CDR3 DNA sequence: TGTGCCAGCAGCCCGAGGGATTTTCTTTATGGCTACACCTTC. The full variable domain, rest sourced from reference TRBV7-8 and TRBJ1-2, is GAGVSQSPRYKVAKRGQDVALRCDPISGHVSLFWYQQALGQGPEFLTYFQNEAQLDKSGLPSDRFFAERPEGSVSTLKIQRTQQEDSAVYLCASSPRDFLYGYTFGSGTRLTVV.

The V and J genes are TRBV7-9 and TRBJ2-3, with D tentatively TRBD2 (6 bases). Germline CDR1 and CDR2: SEHNR and FQNEAQ (reference sequence). V lost 5 bases, J lost 1 base, and 19 bases lay in between. The CDR3 loop spans 17 amino acids. The CDR3 region is CASSPPGGRGGTDTQYF. The CDR3 DNA sequence: TGTGCCAGCAGCCCTCCCGGTGGGCGCGGGGGCACAGATACGCAGTATTTT. Full variable domain (outside the CDR3, taken from reference TRBV7-9 and TRBJ2-3): DTGVSQNPRHKITKRGQNVTFRCDPISEHNRLYWYRQTLGQGPEFLTYFQNEAQLEKSRLLSDRFSAERPKGSFSTLEIQRTEQGDSAMYLCASSPPGGRGGTDTQYFGPGTRLTVL.

The chain is built from TRBV10-2 and TRBJ1-2; D unresolved. The CDR3 is 12 amino acids. CDR1 is WSHSY, CDR2 SAAADI, per germline. Trimming took 2 bases from V and 6 from J, leaving 7 bases between them. CDR3 in amino acids: CASSEGRDGYTF. The CDR3 DNA reads as TGCGCCAGCAGTGAGGGGCGGGATGGCTACACCTTC.

CDR3 sequence (DNA): TGTGCCAGCAGCCAGGGTCCGGCCGGCAATGAGCAGTTCTTC. Translation: CASSQGPAGNEQFF. V gene TRBV13 combines with J gene TRBJ2-1, with D possibly TRBD1 on 5 matching bases. This CDR3 contains 14 residues. CDR1 and CDR2 from the germline V gene are PRHDT and FYEKMQ (reference sequence). With 5 bases removed from V and 6 bases from J, the gap between germline ends came to 14 bases.

This chain joins TRBV5-6 and TRBJ1-4, with D perhaps TRBD1 (6 bases). Deletions cut 2 bases from V and 8 bases from J, with 16 bases between. CDR1 is SGHDT, CDR2 YYEEEE, per germline. The CDR3 is 15 residues long. CDR3 nucleotides: TGTGCCAGCAGCTTATCAGGGGTTCCGACAGAAAAACTGTTTTTT. Its protein is CASSLSGVPTEKLFF. The full variable domain, rest sourced from reference TRBV5-6 and TRBJ1-4, is DAGVTQSPTHLIKTRGQQVTLRCSPKSGHDTVSWYQQALGQGPQFIFQYYEEEERQRGNFPDRFSGHQFPNYSSELNVNALLLGDSALYLCASSLSGVPTEKLFFGSGTQLSVL.

In nucleotides, the CDR3 is TGTGCCAGCAGCTCAAAGGGACTAGCGGCTAATGAGCAGTTCTTC. Protein product: CASSSKGLAANEQFF. V and J are TRBV7-3 and TRBJ2-1; TRBD2 aligns across 11 bases. CDR3 length: 15 residues. Germline V gives CDR1 SGHTA, CDR2 FQGTGA. V lost 4 bases and J lost 7; bases outside the gene matches: 6.

This clone was detected only once. V usage is TRBV30 and J usage is TRBJ1-3; no clear D gene. Germline lookup yields CDR1 GTSNPN and CDR2 SVGIG (reference sequence). Trimming pared 8 bases from V and 0 bases from J, leaving 11 bases between. This CDR3 spans 13 amino acids. The CDR3 coding sequence is TGTGCCCTAGTAAAGAGCTCTGGAAACACCATATATTTT. Protein: CALVKSSGNTIYF.

This rearrangement joins TRBV9 to TRBJ2-3; 10 bases are shared with TRBD2. J was trimmed by 1 base and V by 4 bases; bases with no gene match: 3. Germline CDR1 SGDLS, CDR2 YYNGEE. This CDR3 is built from 15 residues. CDR3: CASSPGTSGTDTQYF. The CDR3 DNA sequence: TGTGCCAGCAGCCCCGGGACTAGCGGCACAGATACGCAGTATTTT. The full variable domain, with the rest looked up from reference TRBV9 and TRBJ2-3, is DSGVTQTPKHLITATGQRVTLRCSPRSGDLSVYWYQQSLDQGLQFLIQYYNGEERAKGNILERFSAQQFPDLHSELNLSSLELGDSALYFCASSPGTSGTDTQYFGPGTRLTVL.

V usage is TRBV18 and J usage is TRBJ1-1; 11 bases line up with TRBD1. The V gene's germline CDR1 is KGHSH and CDR2 LQKENI. The CDR3 runs to 13 residues. J was trimmed by 14 bases and V by 2 bases; bases with no gene match: 7. The chain's CDR3 is CASSPGTGGLWFF. In DNA, the CDR3 is TGTGCCAGCTCACCAGGGACAGGGGGGCTATGGTTCTTT.

The J gene is TRBJ1-1, the V gene TRBV5-8; D is ambiguous. The germline gives CDR1 SGHTS, CDR2 YDEGEE. CDR3 length equals 12 residues. V was trimmed by 2 bases and J by 8 bases, leaving 10 bases between them. CDR3 residues: CASSFSPGEAFF. The CDR3 DNA is TGTGCCAGCAGCTTTAGTCCCGGGGAAGCTTTCTTT.

V usage is TRBV5-6 and J usage is TRBJ2-7; 7 nucleotides line up with TRBD1. V was pared by 4 bases and J by 0 bases, with 7 bases of the junction left unmatched. The CDR3 spans 15 residues. CDR1 is SGHDT and CDR2 is YYEEEE in the germline V gene. In DNA, the CDR3 is TGTGCCAGCAGCCGGGTACAGGGGAGCTCCTACGAGCAGTACTTC. As protein: CASSRVQGSSYEQYF.

The chain links TRBV11-3 to TRBJ2-1, with 9 bases aligning to TRBD2. J gave up 9 bases and V 1 base, and 4 bases lay outside the gene matches. The CDR3 totals 14 residues. Looked up from germline, CDR1 is SGHNT and CDR2 is YENEEA. CDR3 in amino acids: CASSLGGGGVEQFF. Written as DNA, the CDR3 is TGTGCCAGCAGCTTAGGAGGCGGGGGGGTTGAGCAGTTCTTC.

The chain carries TRBV2 and TRBJ1-2, with D uncertain. V shed 6 bases and J shed 3 bases, with 8 bases lying between them. This CDR3 has 12 residues. Per germline, CDR1 SNHLY and CDR2 FYNNEI. CDR3 in DNA: TGTGCCAGCAGCTGGGAGGACTATGGCTACACCTTC. Amino acids: CASSWEDYGYTF.

The chain uses TRBV30 and TRBJ1-2; D may be TRBD1 (5 bases). In germline, CDR1 is GTSNPN, CDR2 SVGIG (reference sequence). Trimming stripped 0 bases from V and 5 bases from J, with 10 bases between. The CDR3 totals 13 residues. CDR3 amino acids: CAWSVLKGYGYTF. CDR3 DNA sequence: TGTGCCTGGAGTGTACTCAAGGGGTATGGCTACACCTTC.

The chain recombines TRBV2 with TRBJ1-2; 10 bases fit TRBD1. Unmatched junction bases numbered 5, after V lost 4 bases and J lost 6 bases. The CDR3 runs 14 residues. From germline, CDR1 is SNHLY and CDR2 FYNNEI. CDR3 bases: TGTGCCAGCAGTGGGGGGACAGGGGAGGATGGCTACACCTTC. As protein: CASSGGTGEDGYTF.

The chain combines TRBV10-1 with TRBJ2-3; TRBD2 might be the D (6 bases). V lost 5 bases, J lost 1 base, and 7 bases lay in between. Germline V gives CDR1 WNHNN, CDR2 SYGVQD (reference sequence). This CDR3 spans 13 amino acids. The CDR3 DNA reads TGCGCCAGCAGTTGGGAGGGCACAGATACGCAGTATTTT. Translated: CASSWEGTDTQYF.

The V call is TRBV30, the J call TRBJ1-3; D remains ambiguous. CDR3 length: 15 amino acids. Germline lookup yields CDR1 GTSNPN and CDR2 SVGIG (reference sequence). V lost 3 bases and J lost 2, with 14 bases in between. As DNA, the CDR3 is TGTGCCTGGAGGCGAGGGAGGGTAGCTGGAAACACCATATATTTT. The encoded protein is CAWRRGRVAGNTIYF.